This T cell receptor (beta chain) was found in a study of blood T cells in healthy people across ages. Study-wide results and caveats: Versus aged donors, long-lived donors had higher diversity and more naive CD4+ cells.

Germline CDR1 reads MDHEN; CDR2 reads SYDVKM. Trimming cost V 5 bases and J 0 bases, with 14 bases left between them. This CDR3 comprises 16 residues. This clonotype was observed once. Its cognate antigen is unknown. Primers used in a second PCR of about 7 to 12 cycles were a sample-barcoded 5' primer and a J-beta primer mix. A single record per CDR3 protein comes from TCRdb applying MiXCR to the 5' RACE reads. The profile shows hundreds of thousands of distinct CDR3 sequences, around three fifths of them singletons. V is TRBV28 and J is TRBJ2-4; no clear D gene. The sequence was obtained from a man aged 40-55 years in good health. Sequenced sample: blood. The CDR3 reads CASSPTGWLAKNIQYF. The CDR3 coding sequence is TGTGCCAGCAGTCCCACTGGTTGGCTAGCCAAAAACATTCAGTACTTC.